This TCR beta chain was recovered during a study of blood T cell repertoires in COVID-19. Turning to the study itself: The study drew acute and convalescent COVID-19 samples from the United States, Italy and Spain. T cells, B-cell-depleted T cells, or PBMCs provided the cDNA or gDNA that served as material.

Sequenced by immunoSEQ multiplex PCR; TCRdb stores in-frame clones only, minus some. The sample has about 410,000 clones, around 91% seen once. Enrolled during active infection, Seattle patients were then followed longitudinally. The CDR3 is 13 amino acids. The V gene's germline CDR1 is LNHDA and CDR2 SQIVND (reference sequence). V lost 2 bases, J lost 5 bases, and 3 bases stayed unmatched. Sequencing used peripheral blood. This receptor was obtained from a middle-aged woman with COVID-19, enrolled during active disease. The rearrangement links TRBV19 to TRBJ2-7; 7 nucleotides line up with TRBD1. The CDR3 is CASSIQGVHEQYF. The CDR3 nucleotides read TGTGCCAGTAGTATACAGGGGGTGCACGAGCAGTACTTC.